This T cell receptor (beta chain) was captured in a study of identical twins. Study results and limitations: Fewer insertions characterized abundant cord blood beta clonotypes, whereas memory repertoires showed none.

The CDR3 runs to 15 residues. Germline-derived CDR1 and CDR2 are PRHDT and FYEKMQ (reference sequence). The ends lost 5 bases at V and 2 bases at J; junction bases unmatched: 5. TCRdb ran MiXCR on the 5' RACE reads and lists one entry per CDR3 protein. The sample lists about 290,000 distinct CDR3 sequences, 7.5% to 9.5% seen once, with 6% to 8.5% in the top ten. The table lists this clonotype with many counts. No antigen is known for it. These data were also filed under a second study, of yellow fever vaccine responses in identical twins.

The TCR sequence derives from a woman aged 18-29 years in good health. The sequenced material came from CD8+ T cells sorted from blood. The chain joins TRBV13 to TRBJ2-7; 11 bases are a match to TRBD2. CDR3 protein: CASSNRLAGPYEQYF. CDR3 bases: TGTGCCAGCAGCAACCGACTAGCGGGGCCCTACGAGCAGTACTTC. The full variable domain, in which reference TRBV13 and TRBJ2-7 provide the parts outside the CDR3, is AAGVIQSPRHLIKEKRETATLKCYPIPRHDTVYWYQQGPGQDPQFLISFYEKMQSDKGSIPDRFSAQQFSDYHSELNMSSLELGDSALYFCASSNRLAGPYEQYFGPGTRLTVT.